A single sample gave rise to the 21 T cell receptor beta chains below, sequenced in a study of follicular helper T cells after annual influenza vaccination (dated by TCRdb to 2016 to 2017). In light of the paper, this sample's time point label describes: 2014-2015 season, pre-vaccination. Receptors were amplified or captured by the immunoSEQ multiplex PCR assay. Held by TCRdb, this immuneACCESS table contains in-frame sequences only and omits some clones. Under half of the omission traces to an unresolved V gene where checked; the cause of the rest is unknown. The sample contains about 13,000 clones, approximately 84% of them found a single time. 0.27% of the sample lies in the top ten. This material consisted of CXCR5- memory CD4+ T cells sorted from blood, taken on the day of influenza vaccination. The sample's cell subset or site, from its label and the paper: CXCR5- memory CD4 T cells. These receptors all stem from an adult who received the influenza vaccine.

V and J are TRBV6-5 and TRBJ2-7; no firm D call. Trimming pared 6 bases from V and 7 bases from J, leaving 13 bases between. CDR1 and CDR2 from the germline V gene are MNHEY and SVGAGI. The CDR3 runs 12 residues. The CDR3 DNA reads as TGTGCCAGCAGCCGCCGCCTAGGGGAGCAGTACTTC. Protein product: CASSRRLGEQYF.

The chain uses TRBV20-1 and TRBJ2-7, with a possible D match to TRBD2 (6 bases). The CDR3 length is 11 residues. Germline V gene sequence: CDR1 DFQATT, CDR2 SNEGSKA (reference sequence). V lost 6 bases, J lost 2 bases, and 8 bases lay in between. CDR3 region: CSAGSAYEQYF. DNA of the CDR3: TGCAGTGCCGGGAGCGCCTACGAGCAGTACTTC.

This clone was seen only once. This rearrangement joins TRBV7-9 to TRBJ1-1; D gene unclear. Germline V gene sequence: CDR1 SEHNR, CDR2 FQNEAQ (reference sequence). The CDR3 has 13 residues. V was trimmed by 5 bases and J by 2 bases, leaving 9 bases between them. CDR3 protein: CASSEGSNTEAFF. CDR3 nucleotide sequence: TGTGCCAGCAGCGAAGGCAGTAACACTGAAGCTTTCTTT.

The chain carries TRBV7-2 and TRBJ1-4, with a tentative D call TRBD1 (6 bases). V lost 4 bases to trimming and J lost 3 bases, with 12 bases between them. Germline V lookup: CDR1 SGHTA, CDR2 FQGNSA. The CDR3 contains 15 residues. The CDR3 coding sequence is TGTGCCAGCAGCTCTACAGGGATCGCTAATGAAAAACTGTTTTTT. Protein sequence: CASSSTGIANEKLFF.

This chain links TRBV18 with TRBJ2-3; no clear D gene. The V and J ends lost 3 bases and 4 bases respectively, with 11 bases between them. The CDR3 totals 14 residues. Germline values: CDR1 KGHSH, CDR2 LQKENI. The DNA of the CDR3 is TGTGCCAGCTCACCCCTTGAAAGCGCAGATACGCAGTATTTT. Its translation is CASSPLESADTQYF.

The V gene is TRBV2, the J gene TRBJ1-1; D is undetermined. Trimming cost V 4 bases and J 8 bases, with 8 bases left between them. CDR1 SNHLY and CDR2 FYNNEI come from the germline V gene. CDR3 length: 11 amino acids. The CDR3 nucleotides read TGTGCCAGCAGTGTATTCCGGGAAGCTTTCTTT. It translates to CASSVFREAFF.

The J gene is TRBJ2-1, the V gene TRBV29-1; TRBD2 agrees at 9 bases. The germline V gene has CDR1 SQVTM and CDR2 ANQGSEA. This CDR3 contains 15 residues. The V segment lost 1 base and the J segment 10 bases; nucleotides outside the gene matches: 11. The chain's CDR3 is CSVEGWVAGVGEQFF. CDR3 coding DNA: TGCAGCGTTGAAGGGTGGGTAGCGGGGGTGGGAGAGCAGTTCTTC.

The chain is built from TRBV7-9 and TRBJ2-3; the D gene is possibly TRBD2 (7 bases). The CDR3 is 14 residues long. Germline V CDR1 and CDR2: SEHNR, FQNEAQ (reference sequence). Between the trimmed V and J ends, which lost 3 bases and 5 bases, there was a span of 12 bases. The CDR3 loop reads CASSFGGAEDTQYF. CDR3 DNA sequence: TGTGCCAGCAGCTTTGGGGGGGCCGAAGATACGCAGTATTTT.

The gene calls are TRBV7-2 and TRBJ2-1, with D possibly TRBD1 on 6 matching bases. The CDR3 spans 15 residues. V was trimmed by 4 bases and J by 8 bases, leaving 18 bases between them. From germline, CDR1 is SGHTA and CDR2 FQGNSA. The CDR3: CASSSRDTGWYEQFF. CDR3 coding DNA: TGTGCCAGCAGCTCTAGGGATACAGGGTGGTATGAGCAGTTCTTC.

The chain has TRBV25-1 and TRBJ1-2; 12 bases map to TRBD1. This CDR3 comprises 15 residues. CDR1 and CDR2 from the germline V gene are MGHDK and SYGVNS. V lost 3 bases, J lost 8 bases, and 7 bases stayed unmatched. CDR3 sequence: CASSDPGTGGRGYTF. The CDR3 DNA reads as TGTGCCAGCAGTGACCCCGGGACAGGGGGCCGGGGCTACACCTTC.

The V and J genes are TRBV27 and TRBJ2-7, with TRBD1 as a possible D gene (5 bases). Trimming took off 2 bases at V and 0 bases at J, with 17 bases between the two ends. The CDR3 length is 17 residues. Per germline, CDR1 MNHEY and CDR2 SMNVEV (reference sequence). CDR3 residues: CASSLLMARGSSYEQYF. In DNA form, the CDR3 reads TGTGCCAGCAGTTTACTCATGGCAAGGGGTAGCTCCTACGAGCAGTACTTC.

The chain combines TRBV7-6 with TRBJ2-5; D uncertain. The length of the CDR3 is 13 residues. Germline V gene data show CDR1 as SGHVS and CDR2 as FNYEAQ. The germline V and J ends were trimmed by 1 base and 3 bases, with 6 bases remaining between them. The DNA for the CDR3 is TGTGCCAGCAGCTTAGGACCAAAAGAGACCCAGTACTTC. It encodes CASSLGPKETQYF.

The CDR3 region is CASSVGPVRSQETQYF. The CDR3 DNA sequence: TGTGCCAGCAGTGTTGGGCCGGTGAGGTCCCAAGAGACCCAGTACTTC. V and J are TRBV5-4 and TRBJ2-5; D is unresolved. The CDR3 covers 16 residues. The V end lost 5 bases, the J end lost 1 base, and 18 bases lay between the germline ends. Per germline, CDR1 SGHNT and CDR2 YYREEE (reference sequence).

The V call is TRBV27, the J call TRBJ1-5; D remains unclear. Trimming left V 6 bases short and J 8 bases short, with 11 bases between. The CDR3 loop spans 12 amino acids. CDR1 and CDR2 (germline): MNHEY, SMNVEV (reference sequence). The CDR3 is CASSSYGKPQHF. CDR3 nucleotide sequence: TGTGCCAGCAGCTCATATGGAAAGCCCCAGCATTTT.

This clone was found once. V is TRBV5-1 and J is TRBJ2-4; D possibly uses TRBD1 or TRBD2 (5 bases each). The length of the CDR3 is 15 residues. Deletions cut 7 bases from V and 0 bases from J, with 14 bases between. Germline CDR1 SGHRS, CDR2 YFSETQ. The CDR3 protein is CASPREYLAKNIQYF. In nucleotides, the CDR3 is TGCGCCAGCCCCAGGGAGTACTTAGCCAAAAACATTCAGTACTTC.

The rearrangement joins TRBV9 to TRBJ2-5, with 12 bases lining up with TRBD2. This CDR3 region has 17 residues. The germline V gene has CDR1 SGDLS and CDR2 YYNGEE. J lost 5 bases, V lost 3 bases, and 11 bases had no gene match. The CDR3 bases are TGTGCCAGCAGCGCTTTACCGACTAGCGGGGGTGGGGAGACCCAGTACTTC. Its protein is CASSALPTSGGGETQYF.

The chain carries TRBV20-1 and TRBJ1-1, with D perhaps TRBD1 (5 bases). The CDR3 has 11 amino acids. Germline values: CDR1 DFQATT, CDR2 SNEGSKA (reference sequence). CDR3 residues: CIRMRGIEAFF. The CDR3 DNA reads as TGCATCAGGATGAGGGGCATTGAAGCTTTCTTT.

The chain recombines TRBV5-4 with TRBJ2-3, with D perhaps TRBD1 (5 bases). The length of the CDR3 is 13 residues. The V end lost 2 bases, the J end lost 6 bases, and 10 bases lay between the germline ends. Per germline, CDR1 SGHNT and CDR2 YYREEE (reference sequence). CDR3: CASSFEGVDTQYF. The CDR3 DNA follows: TGTGCCAGCAGCTTTGAAGGGGTGGATACGCAGTATTTT.

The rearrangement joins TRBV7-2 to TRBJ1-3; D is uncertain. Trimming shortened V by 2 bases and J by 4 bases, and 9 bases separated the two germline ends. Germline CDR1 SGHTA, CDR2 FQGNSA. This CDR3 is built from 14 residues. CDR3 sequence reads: CASSLYLTGNTIYF. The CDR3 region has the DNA TGTGCCAGCAGCTTATACCTTACCGGAAACACCATATATTTT.

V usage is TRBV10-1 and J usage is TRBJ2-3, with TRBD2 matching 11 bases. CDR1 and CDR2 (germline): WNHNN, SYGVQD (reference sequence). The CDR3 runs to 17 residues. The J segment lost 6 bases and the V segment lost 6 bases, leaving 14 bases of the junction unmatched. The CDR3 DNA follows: TGCGCCAGCAGCCCCAGCGGTAGCGGGGGGGCCGTGGATACGCAGTATTTT. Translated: CASSPSGSGGAVDTQYF.

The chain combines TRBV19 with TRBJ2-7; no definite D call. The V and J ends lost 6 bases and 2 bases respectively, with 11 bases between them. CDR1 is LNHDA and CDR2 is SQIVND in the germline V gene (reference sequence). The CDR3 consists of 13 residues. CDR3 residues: CASSRQVPYEQYF. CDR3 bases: TGTGCCAGTAGCCGCCAGGTCCCCTACGAGCAGTACTTC. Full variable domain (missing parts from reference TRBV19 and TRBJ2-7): DGGITQSPKYLFRKEGQNVTLSCEQNLNHDAMYWYRQDPGQGLRLIYYSQIVNDFQKGDIAEGYSVSREKKESFPLTVTSAQKNPTAFYLCASSRQVPYEQYFGPGTRLTVT.